What follows is one T cell receptor beta chain and its context. There are many counts of this clonotype. There is no known antigen for this receptor. Base qualities are not recorded, but no much larger clone differs from it by a single base. Library prep was done by 5' RACE. The sample was run on an Illumina HiSeq 2500. A second PCR of about 7 to 12 cycles was run with a J-beta primer mix and a sample-barcoded 5' primer. A template-switch 5' adaptor carrying 12 random nucleotides introduced a unique molecular identifier onto each TCR beta cDNA molecule. Each sample yielded at least 2.5 million CDR3-containing paired-end reads. First-strand cDNA synthesis was performed from all RNA using the Mint cDNA synthesis kit, with priming by a TRBC-specific oligonucleotide. Following uracil-DNA glycosylase treatment, a first 18-cycle PCR with universal primers M1SS and BC2_uni_R was performed on all cDNA. On the authors' methods: For normalization, 1 million high-quality reads, each with a distinct molecular identifier, were randomly selected from each sample. Instead of being binned into consensus sequences, reads with shared molecular identifiers were discarded. MiTCR, run with a Q25 quality threshold and the strictest error-elimination algorithm, handled CDR3 identification, clonotype clustering and error correction. Lower-bound total TCR beta diversity was estimated with a nonparametric unseen species model using Euler transformation. TCRdb reran the public reads through fastp at Q25 and MiXCR, keeping productive beta chains. Duplicate CDR3 protein sequences are folded into a single record with the most common DNA and genes. TCRdb's processing, not the authors' own work, is the source of the V and J calls. This sample holds about 670,000 distinct CDR3 sequences; over 40% were observed only once. In total, the top ten clones hold about 32% of the sample.

The donors were roughly 40 Caucasian individuals from Russia, aged roughly 6 to 95 years, who were systemically healthy. Approximately 9.3 milliliters of peripheral blood were collected from each donor into EDTA-treated Vacutainer tubes. Ficoll-Paque density-gradient centrifugation was used to isolate PBMCs, with at least 6 million per sample. Trizol reagent was used to extract total RNA from the PBMCs, yielding at least 5.5 micrograms per sample. For every donor, flow cytometry on a PBMC aliquot measured the percentage of naive CD45RAhigh/CD27high T cells. The data were obtained in a study of blood T cells in healthy people across ages (dated by TCRdb to between 2014 and 2016). Study-level background: In model experiments, template switching captured about one uniquely barcoded TCR beta cDNA molecule for every two T cells. The donors were divided into four age groups: young (average around 15 years), middle-aged (roughly 42), aged (approximately 62) and long-lived (roughly 82). Age-related changes in TCR beta repertoire diversity were measured in the study by deep sequencing normalized with unique cDNA molecular identifiers. The study analyzed two additional independent replicas of 1 million unique cDNA reads from the same blood draw for two donors, one aged 18 to 29 and one aged 80 or older. To avoid experimental bias, donors of different ages were randomly spread across the sequencing lanes. The paper as a whole reports these results and caveats: As age increased, observed TCR beta diversity per million T cells dropped in a roughly linear way, and a significant reduction was already evident by age roughly 36. There was a strong correlation between observed TCR beta diversity and the percentage of naive T cells measured by flow cytometry. Estimates of total diversity from one million sequenced T cells were regarded as lower bounds and underestimates. Because the CMV infection status of the donors was unknown, age-related changes in expanded clonotypes may potentially have been confounded. Compared with the aged group, more naive CD4+ T cells, fewer expanded clones and increased TCR diversity were shown by the long-lived group, suggesting age selection. Conclusive comparison of naive and antigen-experienced compartments was prevented by the profiling of bulk unsorted PBMCs.

Inclusive of the bounding cysteine and phenylalanine, the CDR3 is 15 residues long. The only DNA kept is the CDR3, 45 bases in frame from the first base. CDR1 and CDR2 were assigned from the germline V gene as SQVTM and ANQGSEA. Trimmed from V: 4 bases; trimmed from J: 0 bases; junction bases lacking a gene match: 7. Sequences were obtained from blood. Rearrangement joined TRBV29-1 to TRBJ2-3, and 7 junctional nucleotides match TRBD2. This TCR derives from a man older than 75 in good health. Here is the DNA: TGCAGCGTTGCCGTTGGGCGGGGGAGCACAGATACGCAGTATTTT. This translates into CSVAVGRGSTDTQYF.